This T cell receptor (beta chain) was sequenced during a study of T cells after yellow fever vaccination. One entry per CDR3 protein results from TCRdb running MiXCR on the 5' RACE reads. The sample includes about 74,000 distinct CDR3 sequences, more than 5.5% of them seen just once. This clonotype was picked up many times. The source was CD8+ T cells sorted from PBMCs, collected 5 to 6 days after the first yellow fever vaccination. The source of this sequence is a young man who received the YFV17D yellow fever vaccine.

The CDR3 DNA sequence: TGTGCCAGCAGCTTGGGGCCGATCGGGACAGATACGCAGTATTTT. It is translated as CASSLGPIGTDTQYF. This sequence joins TRBV7-8 and TRBJ2-3; D perhaps matches TRBD1 (5 bases). V lost 3 bases to trimming and J lost 3 bases, with 13 bases between them. CDR1 SGHVS and CDR2 FQNEAQ come from the germline V gene. This CDR3 has 15 amino acids.